These 8 T cell receptor beta chains came from one sample sequenced in a study of T cells in localized non-small cell lung cancer. The protocol was immunoSEQ multiplex PCR, while the TCRdb copy is restricted to in-frame clones and leaves out a portion. The data contain under 65,000 clones, roughly 90% of them singletons. Material: peripheral blood, obtained before any cancer treatment. Receptors originate from a man aged 35 to 69 with stage I squamous cell lung carcinoma.

Concerning this clone: The junction departs from the called germline gene at one end, perhaps through a read error. The rearrangement uses TRBV4-3 and TRBJ2-3; 7 bases match TRBD1. This CDR3 comprises 13 residues. Per germline, CDR1 LGHNA and CDR2 YSLEER. The CDR3 protein is CASSQEVGSRTGF. The CDR3 DNA reads TGCGCCAGCAGCCAAGAGGTAGGGTCCAGGACAGGTTTT.

CDR3 DNA sequence: TGCAGCGTTGGACAGGGGAGAGGGGAGACCCAGTACTTC. This gives the protein CSVGQGRGETQYF. This rearrangement joins TRBV29-1 to TRBJ2-5; 8 bases agree with TRBD1. The V gene's germline CDR1 is SQVTM and CDR2 ANQGSEA. V trimming: 4 bases; J trimming: 5 bases; junction bases outside the gene matches: 6. CDR3 length: 13 residues. Variable domain in full (rest from reference TRBV29-1 and TRBJ2-5): SAVISQKPSRDICQRGTSLTIQCQVDSQVTMMFWYRQQPGQSLTLIATANQGSEATYESGFVIDKFPISRPNLTFSTLTVSNMSPEDSSIYLCSVGQGRGETQYFGPGTRLLVL.

The chain links TRBV11-2 to TRBJ2-7; D is possibly TRBD2 (6 bases). V was pared by 5 bases and J by 7 bases, with 18 bases between. Looked up from germline, CDR1 is SGHAT and CDR2 is FQNNGV. The CDR3 contains 14 residues. CDR3 DNA: TGTGCCAGCAGCGCCTGGGACTCTAAGGGGGAGCAGTACTTC. Translated: CASSAWDSKGEQYF.

The CDR3 sequence: CASSQWLDGTGELFF. Here the CDR3 DNA reads TGCGCCAGCAGCCAATGGTTAGATGGAACCGGGGAGCTGTTTTTT. The rearrangement joins TRBV4-3 to TRBJ2-2; D unresolved. Germline V gene sequence: CDR1 LGHNA, CDR2 YSLEER. This CDR3 comprises 15 residues. V lost 2 bases and J 5 bases, leaving 12 bases between the germline ends.

This clone has just one count. This chain uses TRBV14 with TRBJ2-7, with 8 nucleotides matching TRBD2. This CDR3 spans 15 amino acids. CDR1 is SGHDN, CDR2 FVKESK, per germline. The V gene end was trimmed by 1 base and the J gene end by 7 bases; junction bases not matched to a gene: 9. CDR3 bases: TGTGCCAGCAGCCAAGGAACGGGAGGGCCGAGGGAGCAGTACTTC. Its protein product is CASSQGTGGPREQYF.

The gene calls are TRBV7-3 and TRBJ2-5; 11 positions agree with TRBD2. Unmatched junction bases numbered 6, after V lost 5 bases and J lost 4 bases. The CDR3 has 15 amino acids. CDR1 and CDR2 (germline): SGHTA, FQGTGA. For the CDR3, the DNA is TGTGCCAGCAGCCCCGGGACTAGCGGAATAGAGACCCAGTACTTC. It is translated as CASSPGTSGIETQYF. Drawing the rest from reference TRBV7-3 and TRBJ2-5, the complete variable domain is GAGVSQTPSNKVTEKGKYVELRCDPISGHTALYWYRQSLGQGPEFLIYFQGTGAADDSGLPNDRFFAVRPEGSVSTLKIQRTERGDSAVYLCASSPGTSGIETQYFGPGTRLLVL.

CDR3 in DNA: TGTGCCAGCAGCAAGGGACACCCGAACACTGAAGCTTTCTTT. It encodes CASSKGHPNTEAFF. The chain has TRBV9 and TRBJ1-1, with D maybe TRBD1 (6 bases). Germline loops: CDR1 SGDLS, CDR2 YYNGEE. The CDR3 length is 14 residues. Between the trimmed V and J ends, which lost 4 bases and 1 base, there was a span of 11 bases.

V usage is TRBV2 and J usage is TRBJ2-5; D may be TRBD1 or TRBD2 (6 bases each). Germline V gene lookup returns CDR1 SNHLY and CDR2 FYNNEI. The CDR3 extends over 15 amino acids. V was pared by 6 bases and J by 2 bases, with 16 bases between. CDR3 bases: TGTGCCAGCAGCTTACGGGGGACACAACAAGAGACCCAGTACTTC. This gives the protein CASSLRGTQQETQYF. Using reference TRBV2 and TRBJ2-5 for the parts outside the CDR3, the full variable domain is EPEVTQTPSHQVTQMGQEVILRCVPISNHLYFYWYRQILGQKVEFLVSFYNNEISEKSEIFDDQFSVERPDGSNFTLKIRSTKLEDSAMYFCASSLRGTQQETQYFGPGTRLLVL.